Listed below are T cell receptor beta chains from one sample, sequenced in a study of T-cell memory formation after mild COVID-19. TCRdb independently ran MiXCR on the 5' RACE reads; one entry per CDR3 protein. Among nearly 200,000 distinct CDR3 sequences listed, around 19% were seen once. Sample: PBMCs or a T cell subset sorted from them (not recorded which). Receptors originate from an adult woman who had mild COVID-19 (a few samples of this study predate the infection). Cell type and time point are not known. The CDR3 runs from the conserved cysteine through the conserved F or W. D genes are given only for firm matches. The size field is filled for only some rows; it gives once, few, many or a size class.

j_call,clone_size,d_call,v_call,cdr3_nt,cdr3_aa
TRBJ2-1,many,TRBD2,TRBV12-3/TRBV12-4,TGTGCCAGCAGTATAGGACTAGCGGGAGGGGACAATGAGCAGTTCTTC,CASSIGLAGGDNEQFF
TRBJ2-1,many,-,TRBV20-1,TGCAGTGCTAGAGGAAGGCTAGCCGGCAATGAGCAGTTCTTC,CSARGRLAGNEQFF
TRBJ1-6,-,-,TRBV12-3/TRBV12-4,TGTGCCAGCAGTTTTGGGACATGGAATTCACCCCTCCACTTT,CASSFGTWNSPLHF
TRBJ2-2,few,TRBD1,TRBV12-3/TRBV12-4,TGTGCCGGCGGTACAGGGGGCTACGGGGAGCTGTTTTTT,CAGGTGGYGELFF
TRBJ1-5,few,TRBD1,TRBV28,TGTGCCAGCAGTTTACAGGGGGATCATCAGCCCCAGCATTTT,CASSLQGDHQPQHF
TRBJ1-1,-,-,TRBV20-1,TGCAGTGCTAGAGATAAGTCGGCAGGGATGGTTGAAGCTTTCTTT,CSARDKSAGMVEAFF
TRBJ2-1,-,-,TRBV29-1,TGCAGCGTTTTGAACCCAAAAAAGACCAACAATGAGCAGTTCTTC,CSVLNPKKTNNEQFF
TRBJ2-2,-,-,TRBV6-2/TRBV6-3,TGTGCCAGCAGTTACATATCGGGGGGCGCGAACACCGGGGAGCTGTTTTTT,CASSYISGGANTGELFF
TRBJ2-7,many,-,TRBV18,TGTGCCAGCTCACCAGGCGCAGGGGTGACCTACGAGCAGTACTTC,CASSPGAGVTYEQYF
TRBJ1-5,few,-,TRBV5-6,TGTGCCAGCAGCTTGGCGGGGGCAGCGGGTCAGCCCCAGCATTTT,CASSLAGAAGQPQHF
TRBJ1-1,-,TRBD1,TRBV11-2,TGTGCCAGCAGCAAGGGGGACAGGGGGCTTGGAGCTTTCTTT,CASSKGDRGLGAFF
TRBJ2-7,few,TRBD1,TRBV5-4,TGTGCCAGCAGCCTGCCGGGACAGGGAACCTACGAGCAGTACTTC,CASSLPGQGTYEQYF
TRBJ2-5,-,TRBD2,TRBV25-1,TGTGCCAGCAGTGAAACCCCCGGGACTAGCGGGCTGGGGATGGAGACCCAGTACTTC,CASSETPGTSGLGMETQYF
TRBJ1-2,few,-,TRBV5-5,TGTGCCAGCAGCTTATCTCCTGTTCAGGGCTACACCTTC,CASSLSPVQGYTF
TRBJ2-3,many,TRBD1,TRBV5-1,TGCGCCAGCAGGAAACAGGGGAGTACAGATACGCAGTATTTT,CASRKQGSTDTQYF
TRBJ2-3,once,-,TRBV28,TGTGCCAGCAGTTCCAGACCCCTACTAGTTCTTTTAGCAGATACGCAGTATTTT,CASSSRPLLVLLADTQYF
TRBJ2-5,-,-,TRBV5-1,TGCGCCAGCAGAGTACCCCAAGAGACCCAGTACTTC,CASRVPQETQYF
TRBJ2-3,few,-,TRBV20-1,TGCAGTGCCCGGAAGGGCGGAAGCACAGATACGCAGTATTTT,CSARKGGSTDTQYF
TRBJ1-1,-,-,TRBV4-2,TGTGCCAGCAGCCAAGACCCGGTGAACACTGAAGCTTTCTTT,CASSQDPVNTEAFF
TRBJ2-1,-,-,TRBV5-4,TGTGCCAGCAGCTTGGAGACAGGGCGGGGTGAGCAGTTCTTC,CASSLETGRGEQFF
TRBJ2-7,few,-,TRBV12-3/TRBV12-4,TGTGCCAGCAGTCCAAGTAGGGGAGTGACCTACGAGCAGTACTTC,CASSPSRGVTYEQYF
TRBJ1-4,-,-,TRBV12-3/TRBV12-4,TGTGCCAGCAGTTTAGCGTCGGGACAAGAACTGTTTTTT,CASSLASGQELFF
TRBJ1-2,-,-,TRBV20-1,TGCAGTGCTAGAACCCCAGGGGCCCAGTATGGCTACACCTTC,CSARTPGAQYGYTF
TRBJ2-1,-,TRBD2,TRBV15,TGTGCCACCAGCAGAGATAGACTAGCGGGAAAAGTGAACTACAATGAGCAGTTCTTC,CATSRDRLAGKVNYNEQFF
TRBJ1-5,-,-,TRBV24-1,TGTGCCACCAGTGATTGGACAGAAAATCAGCCCCAGCATTTT,CATSDWTENQPQHF
TRBJ2-7,few,-,TRBV5-6,TGTGCCAGCAGCTTGGTGCTAACCTACGAGCAGTACTTC,CASSLVLTYEQYF
TRBJ2-3,few,TRBD1,TRBV29-1,TGCAGCGTCGCAGGGGGCGGGACAGATACGCAGTATTTT,CSVAGGGTDTQYF
TRBJ2-7,few,-,TRBV6-1,TGTGCCAGCAGTGAATCCCAGACATCACGGTACGAGCAGTACTTC,CASSESQTSRYEQYF
TRBJ2-2,-,TRBD2,TRBV20-1,TGCAGTGCCCCCGGGGGGGCCCAGAAGAAAACCGGGGAGCTGTTTTTT,CSAPGGAQKKTGELFF
TRBJ1-6,-,-,TRBV3-1,TGTGCCAGCAGCCAAGATCTTGGGGGTAATTCACCCCTCCACTTT,CASSQDLGGNSPLHF
TRBJ2-3,few,-,TRBV11-2,TGTGCCAGCAGCTCCTCGACTAGCACAGATACGCAGTATTTT,CASSSSTSTDTQYF
TRBJ2-5,-,-,TRBV6-2/TRBV6-3,TGTGCCAGCACTTTAACTACTCAGGAGACCCAGTACTTC,CASTLTTQETQYF
TRBJ1-3,-,-,TRBV3-1,TGTGCCAGCAGCCAAGCGTACAGCTCTGGAAACACCATATATTTT,CASSQAYSSGNTIYF
TRBJ1-1,few,-,TRBV5-1,TGCGCCAGCAGCTTGGAGGCAGGGGCGACTGAAGCTTTCTTT,CASSLEAGATEAFF
TRBJ2-2,-,-,TRBV5-5,TGTGCCAGCAGCTTGGTGCAGGCCGGGGAGCTGTTTTTT,CASSLVQAGELFF
TRBJ1-6,-,-,TRBV7-9,TGTGCCAGCAGCTTAGAGACCAATTCACCCCTCCACTTT,CASSLETNSPLHF